This TCR beta chain was found in a study of regulatory T cells in long-lasting Graves disease. Relying on iRepertoire HTBI primers and Arm-PCR of CDR3 regions, the team built TCR beta libraries. TCRdb recomputed calls from the multiplex PCR reads with MiXCR, one row per CDR3 protein. This sample has 500,000 to 700,000 distinct CDR3 sequences, with less than 20% found just once. The CDR3 spans 14 residues. Looked up from germline, CDR1 is LNHDA and CDR2 is SQIVND (reference sequence). Trimming at V came to 7 bases and at J to 9 bases, leaving 13 bases not matched to a gene. This clonotype was detected only a few times. The antigen remains unidentified. Regarding the study as a whole: The TCR repertoire of persistent Graves' patients was less diverse than that of newly diagnosed ones.

Time point given: newly diagnosed GD, antithyroid drugs for less than 3 months. Preparation of the TCR library used RNA extracted from PBMCs. The sample was also reused in another study, on T cells in Graves' hyperthyroidism and ophthalmopathy.

V gene TRBV19 combines with J gene TRBJ2-7; TRBD1 agrees at 9 bases. Sequenced material: peripheral blood mononuclear cells (PBMCs), taken at new diagnosis, from a patient treated with antithyroid drugs. The TCR was taken from a woman aged 25 to 39 with Graves disease. The CDR3 DNA reads TGTGCCAGTAACCTCGGACAGGGGAGTGGGGGGCAGTACTTC. It encodes CASNLGQGSGGQYF. Looking up the rest from reference TRBV19 and TRBJ2-7 gives the full variable domain: DGGITQSPKYLFRKEGQNVTLSCEQNLNHDAMYWYRQDPGQGLRLIYYSQIVNDFQKGDIAEGYSVSREKKESFPLTVTSAQKNPTAFYLCASNLGQGSGGQYFGPGTRLTVT.